The clone carrying this TCR beta chain showed up just a few times. The time point denotes: patch test 1, 2 weeks after DPC sensitization. Regarding treatment: therapeutic diphenylcyclopropenone sensitization with weekly scalp DPC. This record belongs to a study of human T cells and chemical hapten exposure. TCRdb re-analysed the RACE reads in MiXCR, keeping a single row per CDR3 protein. The sample records about 120,000 distinct CDR3 sequences, about 12% being singletons. CDR3 length: 15 residues. Trimming removed 6 bases from V and 1 base from J, with 12 bases in between. Germline CDR1 LNHDA, CDR2 SQIVND (reference sequence).

The source of this sequence is a woman aged 50 to 60 with alopecia areata. Some clones in this sample may be carry-over from other donors' samples. The chain joins TRBV19 to TRBJ2-2; either TRBD1 or TRBD2 may fit D (5 bases each). Sequenced material: whole blood, taken in connection with sensitization to the hapten diphenylcyclopropenone (DPC). The DNA of the CDR3 is TGTGCCAGTAGAGTGGGGACCTTGAACACCGGGGAGCTGTTTTTT. This sequence encodes CASRVGTLNTGELFF.